The source of this T cell receptor (beta chain) is a study of cytomegalovirus exposure and HLA in healthy donors. Across the whole study: In an earlier analysis, around 100 million unique TCR beta sequences were found from 150 million to 200 million T cells. Overall study results and limits: Rates of TCR association differed by HLA locus in a later analysis, with DRB1 highest and HLA-C lowest. Researchers reported in a later analysis that a missense DCLRE1C variant was tied to TCR beta V- and J-gene trimming.

Researchers ran the PCR with 60 Vbeta and 13 Jbeta primers. Repertoires were generated with immunoSEQ multiplex PCR, while TCRdb's copy carries only in-frame clones and drops some. The table lists about 63,000 clones, around 91% of them singletons. Details on this clone: The antigen remains undetermined.

The CDR3 contains 17 residues. Source material: PBMCs. This TCR was recovered from a woman in her 30s in good health and CMV-seropositive. The genes are TRBV21-1 and TRBJ1-5. TRBV21-1 is given as a pseudogene. For the CDR3, the DNA is TGTGCCAGCAGCAAAGGTGAGGTGTGGAGGGGAGAACAGCCCCAGCATTTT. It yields the protein CASSKGEVWRGEQPQHF.